This TCR beta chain stems from a study of T-cell memory formation after mild COVID-19. The CDR3 totals 13 residues. V lost 4 bases to trimming and J lost 8 bases, with 15 bases between them. Germline V gene data show CDR1 as SGDLS and CDR2 as YYNGEE. TCR alpha and TCR beta cDNA libraries carrying sample barcodes and UMIs were produced by 5'RACE using constant-segment primers. TCRdb used MiXCR to reprocess the 5' RACE reads, holding one entry per CDR3 protein. The table lists 360,000 or so distinct CDR3 sequences, around 28% of them singletons, with approximately 12% in the top ten. A single count supports this clonotype.

Sequencing used PBMCs or a T cell subset sorted from them (not recorded which). This clonotype was sampled from an adult woman who had mild COVID-19 (a few samples of this study predate the infection). Cell type and time point are not known. The chain carries TRBV9 and TRBJ1-1; possibly TRBD1 for D (6 bases). The CDR3 DNA is TGTGCCAGCAGCACGCCGGGACACGCAGAAGCTTTCTTT. Its translation: CASSTPGHAEAFF.